The 2 T cell receptor beta chains below all came from one sample that was sequenced in a study of shared clonotypes between healthy human individuals. The naive CD8 fraction comprised CD45RO-negative cells positively selected for CCR7 and excluded terminally differentiated effector memory CD45RA+ cells. Clones were read by immunoSEQ multiplex PCR, and TCRdb kept only the in-frame ones, dropping some. The sample has hundreds of thousands of clones, 95% to 96% seen once. Sequencing was carried out using naive CD8+ T cells sorted from blood. The receptors here all came from a woman aged 25 to 39 in good health.

V usage is TRBV5-1 and J usage is TRBJ2-7; D possibly corresponds to TRBD2 (6 bases). V was cut by 5 bases and J by 4 bases, with 7 bases left in between. Per the germline V gene, CDR1 is SGHRS and CDR2 is YFSETQ. This CDR3 comprises 11 residues. The CDR3 loop is CASRRGYEQYF. CDR3 in DNA: TGCGCCAGCAGACGGGGGTACGAGCAGTACTTC.

The chain links TRBV6-4 to TRBJ2-1, with TRBD2 as a possible D gene (5 bases). Trimming took off 10 bases at V and 7 bases at J, with 29 bases between the two ends. The CDR3 is 17 residues long. CDR1 MRHNA and CDR2 SNTAGT come from the germline V gene. This CDR3 reads CAKHPVTITSSQNEQFF. The CDR3 bases are TGTGCCAAACACCCCGTGACGATAACTAGTTCTCAAAATGAGCAGTTCTTC.